This TCR beta chain was obtained from a study of control samples from healthy donors and cancer patients. Germline V CDR1 and CDR2: SGHRS, YFSETQ. V lost 0 bases, J lost 4 bases, and 5 bases lay in between. CDR3 size: 13 residues. Here immunoSEQ multiplex PCR was the method, and the copy in TCRdb shows in-frame clones only, minus some. The repertoire holds more than 100,000 clones, with over 75% as singletons. The clonotype was recovered from a man aged 18 to 30 in good health. This chain joins TRBV5-1 and TRBJ2-1, with no clear D. What was sequenced was blood. The CDR3 loop reads CASSLGTYNEQFF. For the CDR3, the DNA is TGCGCCAGCAGCTTGGGCACTTACAATGAGCAGTTCTTC. The whole variable domain, filled in from reference TRBV5-1 and TRBJ2-1, reads KAGVTQTPRYLIKTRGQQVTLSCSPISGHRSVSWYQQTPGQGLQFLFEYFSETQRNKGNFPGRFSGRQFSNSRSEMNVSTLELGDSALYLCASSLGTYNEQFFGPGTRLTVL.